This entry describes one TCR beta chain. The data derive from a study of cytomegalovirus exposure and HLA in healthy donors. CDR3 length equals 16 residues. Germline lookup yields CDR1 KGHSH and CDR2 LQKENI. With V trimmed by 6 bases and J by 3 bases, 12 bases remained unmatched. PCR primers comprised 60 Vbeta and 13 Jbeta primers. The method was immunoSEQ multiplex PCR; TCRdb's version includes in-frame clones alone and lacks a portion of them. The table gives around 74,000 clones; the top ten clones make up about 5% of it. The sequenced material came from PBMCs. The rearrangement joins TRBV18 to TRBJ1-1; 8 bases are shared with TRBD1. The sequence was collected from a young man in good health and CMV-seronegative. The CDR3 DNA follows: TGTGCCAGCTCCCCTAATACAGGGGGGGGTTACACTGAAGCTTTCTTT. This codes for CASSPNTGGGYTEAFF.